The 12 T cell receptor beta chains in this list originate from one sample, sequenced in a study of OX40 agonist ivuxolimab in advanced cancers. Clones were sequenced by immunoSEQ multiplex PCR, and TCRdb holds only the in-frame ones, with some missing. The table lists some 76,000 clones, roughly 90% of them singletons. Sequenced here: CD4+ or CD8+ T cells sorted from blood, sampled in a trial of the OX40 agonist ivuxolimab. These receptors were taken from an adult with an advanced solid tumor such as melanoma, head and neck, liver or kidney cancer.

The chain is built from TRBV4-3 and TRBJ1-1; D not certain. CDR3 length equals 14 residues. The germline V gene encodes CDR1 LGHNA and CDR2 YSLEER. The ends were cut back, 3 bases at V and 8 bases at J, with 16 bases in the middle. The CDR3 loop is CASSHSRDWGEAFF. The CDR3 region has the DNA TGCGCCAGCAGCCATAGCCGAGACTGGGGAGAAGCTTTCTTT.

The V gene is TRBV5-6, the J gene TRBJ2-7; D perhaps matches TRBD1 (5 bases). V was cut by 1 base and J by 6 bases, with 20 bases left in between. The CDR3 has 16 amino acids. Germline V CDR1 and CDR2: SGHDT, YYEEEE. The CDR3 is CASSLSGFRGWGEQYF. The CDR3, as DNA: TGTGCCAGCAGCTTGTCGGGTTTTAGGGGATGGGGCGAGCAGTACTTC.

The chain has TRBV18 and TRBJ2-5; D is undetermined. This CDR3 contains 13 residues. Trimming shortened V by 0 bases and J by 5 bases, and 7 bases separated the two germline ends. Per the germline V gene, CDR1 is KGHSH and CDR2 is LQKENI. The CDR3 reads CASSPPREETQYF. CDR3 coding DNA: TGTGCCAGCTCACCACCTAGAGAGGAGACCCAGTACTTC.

The chain recombines TRBV4-3 with TRBJ1-5, with unresolved D. CDR1 is LGHNA and CDR2 is YSLEER in the germline V gene. The length of the CDR3 is 16 residues. V lost 0 bases and J 1 base, leaving 10 bases between the germline ends. The CDR3 protein is CASSQDWMASNQPQHF. The CDR3 DNA is TGCGCCAGCAGCCAAGATTGGATGGCAAGCAATCAGCCCCAGCATTTT.

This chain links TRBV6-5 with TRBJ2-7, with 8 bases aligning to TRBD2. The V gene's germline CDR1 is MNHEY and CDR2 SVGAGI. The CDR3 is 13 residues long. The junction had 5 bases not matched to a gene; V was cut back by 10 bases and J by 0 bases. The CDR3 DNA reads TGTGCCATTACGGGGGGGGACTCCTACGAGCAGTACTTC. Its translation: CAITGGDSYEQYF.

The chain joins TRBV5-5 to TRBJ1-1, with a tentative D call TRBD1 (5 bases). The germline V gene encodes CDR1 SGHKS and CDR2 YYEKEE (reference sequence). CDR3 length equals 16 residues. V was clipped by 4 bases and J by 1 base, with 17 bases between them. The CDR3 loop is CASSPPGGSGNTEAFF. CDR3 coding DNA: TGTGCCAGCAGCCCCCCGGGGGGGAGCGGGAACACTGAAGCTTTCTTT.

CDR3 nucleotide sequence: TGCAGCGTTGGTGGAGGAATTGCAACTAATGAAAAACTGTTTTTT. This codes for CSVGGGIATNEKLFF. The V and J genes are TRBV29-1 and TRBJ1-4; D remains unclear. V lost 4 bases to trimming and J lost 0 bases, with 12 bases between them. CDR1 is SQVTM, CDR2 ANQGSEA, per germline. The length of the CDR3 is 15 residues.

The CDR3 DNA is TGCGCCAGCAGCCAAGATGCGGGGTCTGGGGCCAACGTCCTGACTTTC. Protein sequence: CASSQDAGSGANVLTF. The chain couples TRBV4-1 to TRBJ2-6, with a weak D call TRBD2 (6 bases). This CDR3 region has 16 residues. V lost 0 bases and J lost 1, with 7 bases in between. Per germline, CDR1 MGHRA and CDR2 YSYEKL.

This rearrangement joins TRBV5-1 to TRBJ2-7, with D perhaps matching TRBD2 (5 bases). V was cut by 4 bases and J by 6 bases, with 20 bases left in between. The length of the CDR3 is 15 residues. Germline loops: CDR1 SGHRS, CDR2 YFSETQ. CDR3 in DNA: TGCGCCAGCAGCCCCGGGATCAACTTTGGAGGCGAGCAGTACTTC. Translated, it gives CASSPGINFGGEQYF.

V gene TRBV29-1 combines with J gene TRBJ1-2; 7 nucleotides align to TRBD1. This CDR3 is built from 15 residues. V was clipped by 0 bases and J by 5 bases; unmatched bases: 9. Germline assignment: CDR1 SQVTM and CDR2 ANQGSEA. The CDR3 nucleotides are TGCAGCGTTGAAGACCGGGAGGGGGCGCATTATGGCTACACCTTC. Protein sequence: CSVEDREGAHYGYTF.

V usage is TRBV7-8 and J usage is TRBJ1-1, with D maybe TRBD1 (5 bases). V was clipped by 1 base and J by 0 bases, with 15 bases between them. The germline V gene encodes CDR1 SGHVS and CDR2 FQNEAQ. This CDR3 is 17 amino acids long. CDR3 in amino acids: CASSLVGTAVMNTEAFF. CDR3 nucleotides: TGTGCCAGCAGCTTAGTCGGGACGGCCGTTATGAACACTGAAGCTTTCTTT.

The chain carries TRBV12-5 and TRBJ1-1, with 9 bases identical to TRBD1. The CDR3 is 15 amino acids. Losses at the gene ends were 2 bases for V and 5 bases for J; bases not matched to a gene: 6. Germline CDR1 is LGHNT and CDR2 is FRNRAP. CDR3 coding DNA: TGTGCTAGTGGTTTGACAGGGGGCGCGGAGACTGAAGCTTTCTTT. Translating it yields CASGLTGGAETEAFF.